This T cell receptor beta chain was captured in a study of T-cell memory formation after mild COVID-19. MiXCR, run by TCRdb on the 5' RACE reads, gives a single entry per CDR3 protein. The sample consists of 65,000 to 90,000 distinct CDR3 sequences, roughly 13% of them appearing once. With regard to this clonotype: Its target is not known.

This CDR3 region has 15 residues. Trimming removed 5 bases at V and 6 bases at J, with 19 bases between. CDR1 SGHVS and CDR2 FQNEAQ come from the germline V gene. Study findings and constraints: Cross-reactive memory seemingly joined, as some responding clones were found in pre-infection memory. CD4/CD8 balance held among clones contracting day 15 to 85, and later expanders leaned CD4+.

Source material: PBMCs or a T cell subset sorted from them (not recorded which). This chain uses TRBV7-8 with TRBJ2-5, with D perhaps TRBD2 (6 bases). The TCR comes from a man aged 18 to 35 who had mild COVID-19 (a few samples of this study predate the infection). Cell type and time point are not known. The CDR3 nucleotides read TGTGCCAGCAGCGTCGGCAGGCGGGGCGACCAGACCCAGTACTTC. Translated, it gives CASSVGRRGDQTQYF.